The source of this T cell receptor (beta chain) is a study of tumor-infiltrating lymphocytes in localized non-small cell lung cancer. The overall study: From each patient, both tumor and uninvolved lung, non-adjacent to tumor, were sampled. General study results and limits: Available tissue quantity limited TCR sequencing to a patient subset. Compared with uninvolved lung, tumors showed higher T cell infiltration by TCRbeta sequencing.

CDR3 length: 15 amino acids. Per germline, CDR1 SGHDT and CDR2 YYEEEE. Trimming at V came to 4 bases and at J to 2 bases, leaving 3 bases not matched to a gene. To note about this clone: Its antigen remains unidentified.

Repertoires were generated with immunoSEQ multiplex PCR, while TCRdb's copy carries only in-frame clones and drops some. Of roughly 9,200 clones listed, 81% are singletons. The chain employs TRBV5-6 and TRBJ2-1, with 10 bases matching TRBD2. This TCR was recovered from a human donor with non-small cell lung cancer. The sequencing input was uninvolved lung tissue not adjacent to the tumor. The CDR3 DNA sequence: TGTGCCAGCAGCGTAGCGGGAGGCCCCTACAATGAGCAGTTCTTC. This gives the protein CASSVAGGPYNEQFF.